The subject of this entry is one T cell receptor beta chain. The target antigen is unknown. The CDR3 length is 14 residues. V dropped 2 bases and J dropped 4 bases, with 9 bases sitting between them. Germline V gene sequence: CDR1 SGHTA, CDR2 FQGNSA. These data originate in a study of T cell responses to AZD1222 COVID-19 vaccine. Overall study findings and caveats: Recipients of AZD1222 seropositive at baseline numbered only 5 or 6. Rises in breadth and depth of Spike-specific TCRs came after two AZD1222 doses.

Clones were read by immunoSEQ multiplex PCR, and TCRdb kept only the in-frame ones, dropping some. The sample comprises 80,000 to 100,000 clones, 70% to 90% of which are singletons, and approximately 3.6% rests with the top ten. Source: peripheral blood, taken 28 days after the second AZD1222 dose. V gene TRBV7-2 combines with J gene TRBJ2-1; a weak D match, TRBD1 (6 bases). The receptor comes from an adult who received the AZD1222 COVID-19 vaccine. Here the CDR3 reads CASSLRQGYNEQFF. DNA for the CDR3: TGTGCCAGCAGCTTAAGGCAGGGGTACAATGAGCAGTTCTTC.